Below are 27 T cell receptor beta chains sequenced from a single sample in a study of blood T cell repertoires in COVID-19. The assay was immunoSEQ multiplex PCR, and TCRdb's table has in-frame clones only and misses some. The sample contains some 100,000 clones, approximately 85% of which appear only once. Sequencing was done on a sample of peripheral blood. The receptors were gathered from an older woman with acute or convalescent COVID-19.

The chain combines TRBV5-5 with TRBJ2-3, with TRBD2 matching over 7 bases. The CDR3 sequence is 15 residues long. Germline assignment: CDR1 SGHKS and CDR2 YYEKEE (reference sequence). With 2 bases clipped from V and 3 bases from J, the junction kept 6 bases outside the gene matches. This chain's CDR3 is CASSFSGIGTDTQYF. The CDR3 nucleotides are TGTGCCAGCAGCTTCAGCGGGATAGGTACAGATACGCAGTATTTT.

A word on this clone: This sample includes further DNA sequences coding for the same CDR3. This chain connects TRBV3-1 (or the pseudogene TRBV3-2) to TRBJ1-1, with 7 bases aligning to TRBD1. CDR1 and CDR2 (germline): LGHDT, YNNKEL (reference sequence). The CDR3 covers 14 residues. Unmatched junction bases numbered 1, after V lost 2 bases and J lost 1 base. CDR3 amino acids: CASSQQGGNTEAFF. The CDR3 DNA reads TGTGCCAGCAGCCAACAGGGGGGGAACACTGAAGCTTTCTTT.

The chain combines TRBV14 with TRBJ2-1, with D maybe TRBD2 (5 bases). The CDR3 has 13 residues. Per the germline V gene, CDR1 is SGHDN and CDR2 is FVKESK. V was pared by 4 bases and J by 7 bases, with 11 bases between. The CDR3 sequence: CASSRGVVNEQFF. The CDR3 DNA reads TGTGCCAGCAGCCGGGGAGTGGTTAATGAGCAGTTCTTC. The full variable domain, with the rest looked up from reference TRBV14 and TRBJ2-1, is EAGVTQFPSHSVIEKGQTVTLRCDPISGHDNLYWYRRVMGKEIKFLLHFVKESKQDESGMPNNRFLAERTGGTYSTLKVQPAELEDSGVYFCASSRGVVNEQFFGPGTRLTVL.

This chain's CDR3 is CASSFGQGADEQYF. Here the CDR3 DNA reads TGTGCCAGCAGCTTCGGACAGGGGGCGGACGAGCAGTACTTC. This sequence joins TRBV5-4 and TRBJ2-7; TRBD1 aligns across 11 bases. Losses at the gene ends were 2 bases for V and 5 bases for J; bases not matched to a gene: 3. Germline V gene sequence: CDR1 SGHNT, CDR2 YYREEE (reference sequence). There are 14 residues in the CDR3.

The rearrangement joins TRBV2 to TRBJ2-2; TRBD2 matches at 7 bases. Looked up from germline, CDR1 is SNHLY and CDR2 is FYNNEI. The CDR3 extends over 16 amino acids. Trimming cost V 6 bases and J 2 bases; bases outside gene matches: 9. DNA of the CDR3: TGTGCCAGCAGAGATCGGCTAGCGGTTAACACCGGGGAGCTGTTTTTT. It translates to CASRDRLAVNTGELFF. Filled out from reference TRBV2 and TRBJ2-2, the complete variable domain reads EPEVTQTPSHQVTQMGQEVILRCVPISNHLYFYWYRQILGQKVEFLVSFYNNEISEKSEIFDDQFSVERPDGSNFTLKIRSTKLEDSAMYFCASRDRLAVNTGELFFGEGSRLTVL.

The CDR3 here is CASSFRNRAGYTF. As DNA, the CDR3 is TGTGCCAGTAGTTTCCGAAACAGGGCTGGCTACACCTTC. The chain combines TRBV19 with TRBJ1-2; possible D gene TRBD1, 6 bases. The germline CDR1 and CDR2 sequences are LNHDA and SQIVND (reference sequence). This CDR3 is built from 13 residues. Trimming stripped 5 bases from V and 7 bases from J, with 14 bases between.

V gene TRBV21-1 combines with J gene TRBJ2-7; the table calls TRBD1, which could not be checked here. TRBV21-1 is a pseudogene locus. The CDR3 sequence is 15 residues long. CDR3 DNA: TGTGCCAGCACCTACAGGGCGTACAGCTCCTACGAGCAGTACGTC. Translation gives CASTYRAYSSYEQYV.

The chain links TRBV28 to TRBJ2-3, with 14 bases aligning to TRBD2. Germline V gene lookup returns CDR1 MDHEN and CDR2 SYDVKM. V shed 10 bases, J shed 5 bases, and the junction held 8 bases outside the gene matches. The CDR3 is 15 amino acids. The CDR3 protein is CATRGTSGSVDTQYF. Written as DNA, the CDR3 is TGTGCCACCCGGGGGACTAGCGGGAGTGTAGATACGCAGTATTTT. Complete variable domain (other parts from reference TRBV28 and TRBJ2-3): DVKVTQSSRYLVKRTGEKVFLECVQDMDHENMFWYRQDPGLGLRLIYFSYDVKMKEKGDIPEGYSVSREKKERFSLILESASTNQTSMYLCATRGTSGSVDTQYFGPGTRLTVL.

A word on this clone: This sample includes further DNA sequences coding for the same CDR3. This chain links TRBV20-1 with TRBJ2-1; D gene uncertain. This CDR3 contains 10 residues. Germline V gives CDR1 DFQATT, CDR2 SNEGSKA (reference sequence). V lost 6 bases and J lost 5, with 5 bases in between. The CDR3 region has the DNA TGCAGTGCCCGTGACAATGAGCAGTTCTTC. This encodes CSARDNEQFF.

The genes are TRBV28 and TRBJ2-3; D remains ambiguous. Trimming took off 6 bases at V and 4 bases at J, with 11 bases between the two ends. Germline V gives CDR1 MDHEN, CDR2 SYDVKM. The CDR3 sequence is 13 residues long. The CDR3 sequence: CASRGLMSDTQYF. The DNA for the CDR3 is TGTGCCAGCAGGGGCTTAATGTCAGATACGCAGTATTTT. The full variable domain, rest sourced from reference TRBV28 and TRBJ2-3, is DVKVTQSSRYLVKRTGEKVFLECVQDMDHENMFWYRQDPGLGLRLIYFSYDVKMKEKGDIPEGYSVSREKKERFSLILESASTNQTSMYLCASRGLMSDTQYFGPGTRLTVL.

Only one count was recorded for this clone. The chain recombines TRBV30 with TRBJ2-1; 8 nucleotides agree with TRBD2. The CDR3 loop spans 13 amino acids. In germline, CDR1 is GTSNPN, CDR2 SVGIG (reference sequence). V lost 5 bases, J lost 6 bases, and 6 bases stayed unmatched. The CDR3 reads CAWAPGTSNEQFF. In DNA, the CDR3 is TGTGCCTGGGCCCCCGGGACTAGCAATGAGCAGTTCTTC.

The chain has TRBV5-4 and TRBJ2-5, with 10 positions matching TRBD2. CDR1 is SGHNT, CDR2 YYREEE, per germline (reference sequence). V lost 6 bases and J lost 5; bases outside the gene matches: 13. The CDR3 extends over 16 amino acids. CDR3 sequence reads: CASTGGSAGGRETQYF. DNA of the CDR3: TGTGCCAGCACCGGGGGGTCAGCGGGAGGGCGTGAGACCCAGTACTTC.

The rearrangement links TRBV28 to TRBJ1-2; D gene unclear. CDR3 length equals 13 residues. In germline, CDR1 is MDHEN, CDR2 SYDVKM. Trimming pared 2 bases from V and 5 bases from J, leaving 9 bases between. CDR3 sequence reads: CASSLPPSYGYTF. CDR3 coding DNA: TGTGCCAGCAGTTTACCCCCCAGTTATGGCTACACCTTC.

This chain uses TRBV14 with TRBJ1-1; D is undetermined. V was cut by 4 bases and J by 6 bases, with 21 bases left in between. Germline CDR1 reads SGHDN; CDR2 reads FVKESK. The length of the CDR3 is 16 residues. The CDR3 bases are TGTGCCAGCAGCCTCCTTCACTCCTATGGTGAGTCTGAAGCTTTCTTT. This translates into CASSLLHSYGESEAFF. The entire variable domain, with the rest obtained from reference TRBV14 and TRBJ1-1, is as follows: EAGVTQFPSHSVIEKGQTVTLRCDPISGHDNLYWYRRVMGKEIKFLLHFVKESKQDESGMPNNRFLAERTGGTYSTLKVQPAELEDSGVYFCASSLLHSYGESEAFFGQGTRLTVV.

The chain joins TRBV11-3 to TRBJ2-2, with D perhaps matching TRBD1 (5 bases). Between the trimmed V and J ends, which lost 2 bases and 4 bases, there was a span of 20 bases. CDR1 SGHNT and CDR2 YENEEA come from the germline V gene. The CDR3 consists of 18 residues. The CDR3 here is CASSLPVIPGQGTGELFF. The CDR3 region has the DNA TGTGCCAGCAGCTTACCGGTTATCCCCGGCCAGGGCACCGGGGAGCTGTTTTTT.

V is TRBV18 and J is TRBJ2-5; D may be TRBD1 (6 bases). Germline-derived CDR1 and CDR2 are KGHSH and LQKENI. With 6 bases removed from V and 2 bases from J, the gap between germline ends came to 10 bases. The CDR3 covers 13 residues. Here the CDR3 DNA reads TGTGCCAGCTCCGTAGGGGGACAAGAGACCCAGTACTTC. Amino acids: CASSVGGQETQYF.

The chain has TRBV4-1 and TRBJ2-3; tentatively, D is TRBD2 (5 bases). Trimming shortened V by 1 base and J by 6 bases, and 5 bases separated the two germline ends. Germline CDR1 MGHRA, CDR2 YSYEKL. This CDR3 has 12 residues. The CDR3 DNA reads TGCGCCAGCAGCCAAGGCGGGGATACGCAGTATTTT. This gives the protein CASSQGGDTQYF.

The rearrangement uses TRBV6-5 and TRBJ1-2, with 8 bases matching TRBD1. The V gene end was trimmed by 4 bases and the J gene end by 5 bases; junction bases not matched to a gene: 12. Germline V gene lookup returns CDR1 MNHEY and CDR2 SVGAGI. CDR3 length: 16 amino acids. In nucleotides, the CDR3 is TGTGCCAGCAGTTCCCGACAGGGGAAAGAGAAGTATGGCTACACCTTC. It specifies CASSSRQGKEKYGYTF.

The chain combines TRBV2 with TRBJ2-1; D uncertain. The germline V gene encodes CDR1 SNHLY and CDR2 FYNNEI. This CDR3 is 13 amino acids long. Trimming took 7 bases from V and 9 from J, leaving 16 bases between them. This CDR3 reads CASTGDSRTEQFF. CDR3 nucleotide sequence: TGTGCCAGCACCGGAGATAGCCGCACTGAGCAGTTCTTC.

CDR3 in amino acids: CASRDTGLLSTNEKLFF. The CDR3, as DNA: TGTGCCAGCAGGGACACGGGACTGCTTTCAACTAATGAAAAACTGTTTTTT. The V gene is TRBV2, the J gene TRBJ1-4; TRBD1 might be the D (5 bases). Trimming left V 6 bases short and J 0 bases short, with 17 bases between. CDR3 length: 17 residues. Germline CDR1 and CDR2: SNHLY and FYNNEI.

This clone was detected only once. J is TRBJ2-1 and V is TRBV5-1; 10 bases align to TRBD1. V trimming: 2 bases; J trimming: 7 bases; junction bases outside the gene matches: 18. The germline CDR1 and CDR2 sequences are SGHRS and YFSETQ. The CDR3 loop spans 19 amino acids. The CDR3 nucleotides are TGCGCCAGCAGCTTAGGTCAGGGACAGGGGACGTCTTATCGGAATGAGCAGTTCTTC. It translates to CASSLGQGQGTSYRNEQFF.

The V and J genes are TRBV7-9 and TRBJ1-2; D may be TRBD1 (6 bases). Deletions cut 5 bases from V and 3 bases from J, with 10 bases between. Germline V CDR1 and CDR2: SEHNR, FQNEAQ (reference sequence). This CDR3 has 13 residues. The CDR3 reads CASSLGQHYGYTF. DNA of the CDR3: TGTGCCAGCAGCCTAGGACAGCACTATGGCTACACCTTC.

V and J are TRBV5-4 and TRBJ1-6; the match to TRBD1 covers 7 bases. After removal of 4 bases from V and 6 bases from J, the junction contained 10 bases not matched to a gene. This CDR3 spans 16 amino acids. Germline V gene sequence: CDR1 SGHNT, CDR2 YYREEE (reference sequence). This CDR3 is CASSLFQGGPNSPLHF. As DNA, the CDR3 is TGTGCCAGCAGCCTTTTTCAGGGGGGACCTAATTCACCCCTCCACTTT.

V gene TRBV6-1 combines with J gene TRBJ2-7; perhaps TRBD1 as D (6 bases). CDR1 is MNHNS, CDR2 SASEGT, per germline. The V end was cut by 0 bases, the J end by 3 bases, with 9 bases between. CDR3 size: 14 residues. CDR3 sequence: CASSEAWGRYEQYV. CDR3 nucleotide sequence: TGTGCCAGCAGTGAAGCGTGGGGGCGCTACGAGCAGTACGTC.

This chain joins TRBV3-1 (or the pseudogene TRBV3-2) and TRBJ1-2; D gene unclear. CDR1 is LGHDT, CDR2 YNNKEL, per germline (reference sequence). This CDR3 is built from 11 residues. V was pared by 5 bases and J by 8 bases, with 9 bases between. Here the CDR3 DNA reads TGTGCCAGCAGCAACTGGAGGGGCTACACCTTC. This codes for CASSNWRGYTF.

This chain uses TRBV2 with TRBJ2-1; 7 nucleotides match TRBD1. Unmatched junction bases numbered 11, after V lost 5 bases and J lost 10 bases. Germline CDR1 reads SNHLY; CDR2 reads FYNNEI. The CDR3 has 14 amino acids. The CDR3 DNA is TGTGCCAGCAGTCCAAGGTTTACAGGGGTCGAGCAGTTCTTC. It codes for CASSPRFTGVEQFF.

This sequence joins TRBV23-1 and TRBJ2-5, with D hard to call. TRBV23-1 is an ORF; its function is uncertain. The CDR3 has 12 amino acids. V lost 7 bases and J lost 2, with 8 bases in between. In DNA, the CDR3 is TGCGCCAGCATATGCAGACAAGAGACCCAGTACTTC. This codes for CASICRQETQYF.